These 27 T cell receptor beta chains came from one sample sequenced in a study of T cells in Graves' hyperthyroidism and ophthalmopathy. TCR beta CDR3 regions were amplified from RNA transcripts. The TCR CDR3 first-round RT-PCR relied on the HTBI primer set. MiXCR, run by TCRdb on the multiplex PCR reads, gives a single entry per CDR3 protein. The table records hundreds of thousands of distinct CDR3 sequences, 45% of them present only once. The specimen sequenced was peripheral blood or thyroid tissue (not recorded which). These TCRs come from an adult man with Graves' disease, either hyperthyroidism or ophthalmopathy (not recorded which).

As DNA, the CDR3 is TGTGCCAGCAGCTTATTCTTGGGCACAAAGTCCTACGAGCAGTACTTC. It codes for CASSLFLGTKSYEQYF. This rearrangement joins TRBV2 to TRBJ2-7; D is uncertain. The CDR3 is 16 residues long. The germline gives CDR1 SNHLY, CDR2 FYNNEI. The ends were cut back, 6 bases at V and 1 base at J, with 19 bases in the middle. Combining the CDR3 with reference TRBV2 and TRBJ2-7 gives the whole variable domain EPEVTQTPSHQVTQMGQEVILRCVPISNHLYFYWYRQILGQKVEFLVSFYNNEISEKSEIFDDQFSVERPDGSNFTLKIRSTKLEDSAMYFCASSLFLGTKSYEQYFGPGTRLTVT.

Regarding this clonotype: The conserved final phenylalanine or tryptophan is absent from the CDR3, which likely points to a read error. The chain carries TRBV11-3 and TRBJ1-1; 9 bases agree with TRBD1. Germline values: CDR1 SGHNT, CDR2 YENEEA. Trimming at V came to 6 bases and at J to 6 bases, leaving 8 bases not matched to a gene. The length of the CDR3 is 14 residues. The CDR3 sequence: CASRAGTGLAEAFS. DNA for the CDR3: TGTGCCAGCAGAGCCGGGACAGGGTTGGCTGAAGCTTTCTCT.

The V call is TRBV4-1, the J call TRBJ1-2, with D possibly TRBD1 on 6 matching bases. The CDR3 has 13 amino acids. CDR1 and CDR2 from the germline V gene are MGHRA and YSYEKL. CDR3 sequence: CAGGQGPNYGYTF. The CDR3 nucleotides read TGCGCAGGGGGGCAGGGACCTAACTATGGCTACACCTTC.

The gene calls are TRBV7-9 and TRBJ2-2; no firm D call. The CDR3 has 17 amino acids. Between the trimmed V and J ends, which lost 5 bases and 3 bases, there was a span of 19 bases. Per the germline V gene, CDR1 is SEHNR and CDR2 is FQNEAQ (reference sequence). The CDR3 DNA follows: TGTGCCAGCAGCCTTACCCCCCAGGACGGATACACCGGGGAGCTGTTTTTT. This gives the protein CASSLTPQDGYTGELFF.

This chain links TRBV7-8 with TRBJ1-5; D is possibly TRBD1 (6 bases). The CDR3 is 16 amino acids. The V end was cut by 3 bases, the J end by 3 bases, with 15 bases between. Germline V gives CDR1 SGHVS, CDR2 FQNEAQ. The CDR3 spells CASSLAYQGSNQPQHF. The CDR3 DNA reads as TGTGCCAGCAGCTTGGCGTACCAGGGGTCCAATCAGCCCCAGCATTTT.

This clonotype was observed at least ten times. The chain links TRBV20-1 to TRBJ1-2; D remains unclear. The CDR3 runs to 12 residues. Trimming took 6 bases from V and 4 from J, leaving 12 bases between them. The germline V gene encodes CDR1 DFQATT and CDR2 SNEGSKA (reference sequence). The CDR3 DNA is TGCAGTGCAGCATCGGACTCCTATGGCTACACCTTC. Translated: CSAASDSYGYTF.

This clonotype was detected many times. The V and J genes are TRBV2 and TRBJ1-1; D is possibly TRBD1 (5 bases). The CDR3 runs to 13 residues. V lost 2 bases and J 6 bases, leaving 10 bases between the germline ends. Germline V gene data show CDR1 as SNHLY and CDR2 as FYNNEI. The CDR3 is CASSESREAEAFF. DNA of the CDR3: TGTGCCAGCAGTGAAAGCAGGGAGGCTGAAGCTTTCTTT.

The chain joins TRBV7-9 to TRBJ2-7; D may be TRBD1 or TRBD2 (6 bases each). The CDR3 contains 14 residues. From germline, CDR1 is SEHNR and CDR2 FQNEAQ (reference sequence). V shed 5 bases and J shed 2 bases, with 13 bases lying between them. In DNA, the CDR3 is TGTGCCAGCAGCCAAGATAGGGGGGCCTACGAGCAGTACTTC. Protein: CASSQDRGAYEQYF.

In the case of this clonotype: This may stem from a read error, because a much larger clone lies one nucleotide away. This CDR3 is missing its conserved last phenylalanine or tryptophan, likely due to a read error. The chain couples TRBV6-1 to TRBJ2-5; tentative D call: TRBD1 (5 bases). This CDR3 has 14 residues. V was trimmed by 5 bases and J by 1 base, leaving 11 bases between them. Germline loops: CDR1 MNHNS, CDR2 SASEGT. CDR3 amino acids: CASSRDQGQETQYL. CDR3 nucleotides: TGTGCCAGCAGTCGTGATCAGGGCCAAGAGACCCAGTACCTC.

The chain uses TRBV13 and TRBJ1-1; TRBD1 aligns across 7 bases. CDR3 length: 16 residues. V dropped 3 bases and J dropped 5; count of bases not matched to a gene: 12. In germline, CDR1 is PRHDT, CDR2 FYEKMQ (reference sequence). CDR3 in DNA: TGTGCCAGCAGCTTCAAGATAACAGGGGCGAGGACTGAAGCTTTCTTT. Protein product: CASSFKITGARTEAFF.

There are many counts of this clonotype. The chain recombines TRBV7-9 with TRBJ2-7, with 8 bases matching TRBD1. The length of the CDR3 is 13 residues. V lost 6 bases, J lost 2 bases, and 3 bases stayed unmatched. Germline assignment: CDR1 SEHNR and CDR2 FQNEAQ (reference sequence). CDR3 sequence reads: CASRPGQAYEQYF. CDR3 DNA sequence: TGTGCCAGCAGACCGGGACAGGCCTACGAGCAGTACTTC.

This chain connects TRBV19 to TRBJ2-7; TRBD2 agrees at 11 bases. The junction had 9 bases not matched to a gene; V was cut back by 7 bases and J by 1 base. The CDR3 is 16 residues long. In germline, CDR1 is LNHDA, CDR2 SQIVND (reference sequence). Here the CDR3 DNA reads TGTGCCAGTAAGGGTCCGGGACTAGCGGAGTCCTACGAGCAGTACTTC. It specifies CASKGPGLAESYEQYF.

This clonotype was seen repeatedly, ten times or more. V and J are TRBV29-1 and TRBJ1-2; 7 bases align to TRBD1. The junction had 15 bases not matched to a gene; V was cut back by 8 bases and J by 6 bases. The CDR3 totals 14 residues. Germline CDR1 is SQVTM and CDR2 is ANQGSEA. For the CDR3, the DNA is TGCAGCTTAGGACAGGAGTACCTCCAACATGGCTACACCTTC. As protein: CSLGQEYLQHGYTF.

V gene TRBV3-1 combines with J gene TRBJ2-5; no definite D call. This CDR3 comprises 14 residues. V was clipped by 2 bases and J by 5 bases, with 12 bases between them. CDR1 and CDR2 from the germline V gene are LGHDT and YNNKEL (reference sequence). The CDR3 here is CASSQRLGLETQYF. DNA for the CDR3: TGTGCCAGCAGCCAACGACTGGGGTTGGAGACCCAGTACTTC.

In its sample, this clonotype was seen many times. J is TRBJ1-2 and V is TRBV12-3 or TRBV12-4; D gene unclear. The CDR3 sequence is 12 residues long. V gave up 5 bases and J gave up 8 bases, with 12 bases separating them. CDR3 in amino acids: CASSAPLGGYTF. DNA of the CDR3: TGTGCCAGCAGTGCCCCACTAGGAGGCTACACCTTC.

The chain couples TRBV2 to TRBJ1-4; 9 bases align to TRBD1. In germline, CDR1 is SNHLY, CDR2 FYNNEI. The CDR3 extends over 14 amino acids. V dropped 6 bases and J dropped 8; count of bases not matched to a gene: 7. This chain's CDR3 is CASRQGQGREKLFF. DNA of the CDR3: TGTGCCAGCAGGCAGGGACAGGGTCGCGAAAAACTGTTTTTT.

In regard to this clonotype: Being one base from a much bigger clone, this may be a read error. V usage is TRBV2 and J usage is TRBJ1-5; D not certain. This CDR3 has 15 amino acids. Trimming took off 6 bases at V and 0 bases at J, with 12 bases between the two ends. The germline gives CDR1 SNHLY, CDR2 FYNNEI. The CDR3 DNA is TGTGCCAGCAGCCGAGGAACTAATAGCAATCAGCCCCAGCATTTT. Its translation is CASSRGTNSNQPQHF.

This clonotype was recorded a few times. The V and J genes are TRBV20-1 and TRBJ2-2; 9 bases fit TRBD2. Germline assignment: CDR1 DFQATT and CDR2 SNEGSKA (reference sequence). V shed 5 bases, J shed 4 bases, and the junction held 5 bases outside the gene matches. The length of the CDR3 is 14 residues. The CDR3 spells CSALAGDGTGELFF. CDR3 in DNA: TGCAGTGCTTTAGCGGGAGACGGCACCGGGGAGCTGTTTTTT.

Only a few counts were recorded for this clonotype. The rearrangement links TRBV6-1 to TRBJ1-2; D may be TRBD1 (6 bases). Germline assignment: CDR1 MNHNS and CDR2 SASEGT. The germline V and J ends were trimmed by 8 bases and 0 bases, with 13 bases remaining between them. The CDR3 loop spans 14 amino acids. The CDR3 DNA follows: TGTGCCAGCTCCTCGGACAGAGCTAACTATGGCTACACCTTC. The encoded protein is CASSSDRANYGYTF.

The table lists this clonotype with a few counts. The V gene is TRBV10-3, the J gene TRBJ2-7; the match to TRBD1 covers 10 bases. Germline CDR1 is ENHRY and CDR2 is SYGVKD. The CDR3 has 15 amino acids. Germline trimming cut 6 bases from V and 3 bases from J; bases unmatched to any gene: 8. The CDR3 bases are TGTGCCATCAGAGAACCGGGACAGGGGAACTACGAGCAGTACTTC. Its protein product is CAIREPGQGNYEQYF.

This chain connects TRBV29-1 to TRBJ1-4, with D possibly matching TRBD1 (6 bases). CDR3 length equals 12 residues. Germline CDR1 SQVTM, CDR2 ANQGSEA. With 8 bases removed from V and 8 bases from J, the gap between germline ends came to 15 bases. The chain's CDR3 is CSLTGAREKLFF. CDR3 nucleotide sequence: TGCAGCTTAACGGGGGCGAGGGAAAAACTGTTTTTT.

V usage is TRBV2 and J usage is TRBJ2-1; 7 bases line up with TRBD1. CDR1 SNHLY and CDR2 FYNNEI come from the germline V gene. CDR3 size: 14 residues. J lost 4 bases, V lost 2 bases, and 2 bases had no gene match. The CDR3 protein is CASSEPGQYNEQFF. In DNA, the CDR3 is TGTGCCAGCAGTGAACCGGGACAGTACAATGAGCAGTTCTTC. The complete variable domain, with remaining parts taken from reference TRBV2 and TRBJ2-1, reads EPEVTQTPSHQVTQMGQEVILRCVPISNHLYFYWYRQILGQKVEFLVSFYNNEISEKSEIFDDQFSVERPDGSNFTLKIRSTKLEDSAMYFCASSEPGQYNEQFFGPGTRLTVL.

For this clonotype: Germline and junction disagree at one end, which may indicate a read error. The chain carries TRBV2 and TRBJ1-1, with TRBD1 matching 9 bases. The CDR3 has 13 amino acids. Germline V lookup: CDR1 SNHLY, CDR2 FYNNEI. CDR3 sequence: CASCNSGTGKRGF. The CDR3 bases are TGTGCCAGCTGCAATTCCGGGACAGGGAAGAGGGGATTT.

A word on this clonotype: One end of the junction does not line up with germline, which may come from a read error. DNA for the CDR3: TGCGCCAGCAGCTATGCAGGGGTTAATTCACCCCTCCACTTT. This sequence encodes CASSYAGVNSPLHF. The chain employs TRBV25-1 and TRBJ1-6; maybe TRBD1 (6 bases). The germline V gene has CDR1 MGHDK and CDR2 SYGVNS. The CDR3 loop spans 14 amino acids.

The J gene is TRBJ1-4, the V gene TRBV7-8, with D possibly being TRBD1 (5 bases). V was cut by 2 bases and J by 8 bases, with 15 bases left in between. The CDR3 extends over 15 amino acids. CDR1 and CDR2 (germline): SGHVS, FQNEAQ. The CDR3 spells CASSLTPGAGEKLFF. CDR3 DNA: TGTGCCAGCAGCTTAACGCCCGGGGCCGGCGAAAAACTGTTTTTT.

The rearrangement links TRBV9 to TRBJ1-1; D gene unclear. Between the trimmed V and J ends, which lost 2 bases and 4 bases, there was a span of 15 bases. CDR3 length: 15 amino acids. The germline V gene has CDR1 SGDLS and CDR2 YYNGEE. The CDR3: CASSVGAVLGTEAFF. The CDR3 nucleotides read TGTGCCAGCAGCGTTGGCGCGGTCCTCGGCACTGAAGCTTTCTTT.

The rearrangement links TRBV20-1 to TRBJ1-2, with 9 bases lining up with TRBD1. The CDR3 consists of 14 residues. V lost 2 bases to trimming and J lost 7 bases; unmatched junction nucleotides: 8. The germline V gene encodes CDR1 DFQATT and CDR2 SNEGSKA (reference sequence). The CDR3 sequence: CSARHLGTGIGYTF. CDR3 DNA: TGCAGTGCTAGACACCTTGGGACAGGGATTGGCTACACCTTC.